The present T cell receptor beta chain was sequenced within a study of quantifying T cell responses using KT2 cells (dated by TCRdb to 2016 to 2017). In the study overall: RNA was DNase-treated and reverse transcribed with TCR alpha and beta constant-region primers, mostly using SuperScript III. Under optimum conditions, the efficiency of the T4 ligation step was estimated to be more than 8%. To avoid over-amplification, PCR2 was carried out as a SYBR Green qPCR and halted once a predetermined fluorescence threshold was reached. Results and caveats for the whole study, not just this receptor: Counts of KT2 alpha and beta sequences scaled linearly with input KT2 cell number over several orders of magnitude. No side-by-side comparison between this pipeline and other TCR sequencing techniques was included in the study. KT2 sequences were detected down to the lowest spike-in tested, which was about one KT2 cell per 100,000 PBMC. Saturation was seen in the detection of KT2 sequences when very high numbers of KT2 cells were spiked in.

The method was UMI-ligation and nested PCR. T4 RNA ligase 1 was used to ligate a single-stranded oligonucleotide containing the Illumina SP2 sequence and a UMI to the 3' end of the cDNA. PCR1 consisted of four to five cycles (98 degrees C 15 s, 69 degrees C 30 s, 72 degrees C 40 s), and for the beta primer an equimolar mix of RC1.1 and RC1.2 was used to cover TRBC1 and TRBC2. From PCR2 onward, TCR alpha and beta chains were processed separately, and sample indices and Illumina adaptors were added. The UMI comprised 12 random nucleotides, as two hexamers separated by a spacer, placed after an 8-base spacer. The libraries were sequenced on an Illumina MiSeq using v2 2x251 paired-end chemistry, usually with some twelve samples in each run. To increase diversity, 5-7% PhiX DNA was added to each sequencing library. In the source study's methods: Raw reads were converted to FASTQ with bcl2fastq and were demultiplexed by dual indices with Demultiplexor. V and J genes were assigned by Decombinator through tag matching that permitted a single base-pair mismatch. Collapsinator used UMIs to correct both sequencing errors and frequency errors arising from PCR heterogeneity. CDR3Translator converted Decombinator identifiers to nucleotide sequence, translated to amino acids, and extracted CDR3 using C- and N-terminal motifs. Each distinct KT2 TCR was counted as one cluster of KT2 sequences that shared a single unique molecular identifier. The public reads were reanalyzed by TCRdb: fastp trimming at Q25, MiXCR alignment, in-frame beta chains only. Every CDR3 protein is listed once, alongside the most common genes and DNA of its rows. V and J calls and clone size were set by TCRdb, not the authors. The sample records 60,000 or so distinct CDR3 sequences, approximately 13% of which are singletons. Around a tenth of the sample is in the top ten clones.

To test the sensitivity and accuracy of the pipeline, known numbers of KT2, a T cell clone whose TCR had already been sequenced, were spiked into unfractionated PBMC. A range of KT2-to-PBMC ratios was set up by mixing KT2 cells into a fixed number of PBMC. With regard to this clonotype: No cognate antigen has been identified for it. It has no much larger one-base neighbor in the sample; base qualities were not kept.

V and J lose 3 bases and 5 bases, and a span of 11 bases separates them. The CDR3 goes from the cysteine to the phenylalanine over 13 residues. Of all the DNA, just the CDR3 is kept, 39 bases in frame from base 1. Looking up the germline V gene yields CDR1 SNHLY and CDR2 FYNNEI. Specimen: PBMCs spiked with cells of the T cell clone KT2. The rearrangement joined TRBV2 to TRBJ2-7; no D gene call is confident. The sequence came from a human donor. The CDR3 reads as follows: CASSELGFHEQYF. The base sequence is TGTGCCAGCAGTGAGTTAGGGTTCCACGAGCAGTACTTC.